Listed below are T cell receptor beta chains from one sample, sequenced in a study of monozygotic twins with inflammatory bowel disease. TCRdb reprocessed the 5' RACE reads, with one entry per CDR3 protein and no DNA. The data show about 160,000 distinct CDR3 sequences, and the top ten clones hold over 2.5%. Sequenced: blood. These receptors were collected from a human donor with ulcerative colitis or Crohn's disease, or a healthy co-twin of an affected twin (not recorded which). CDR3s include the opening cysteine and the closing phenylalanine or tryptophan.

CDR3 protein	J gene	V gene	CDR3 length
CASTPRRARGGTEAFF	TRBJ1-1	TRBV5-6	16
CASSFRTGSTEAFF	TRBJ1-1	TRBV5-1	14
CASSPRGGPFSYNEQFF	TRBJ2-1	TRBV12-3/TRBV12-4	17
CASSPAGGQYNEQFF	TRBJ2-1	TRBV7-3	15
CSARGGLGKDYGYTF	TRBJ1-2	TRBV20-1	15
CASSPPLKGDTQYF	TRBJ2-3	TRBV18	14
CAITVGPYTVLTF	TRBJ2-6	TRBV2	13
CASSDPPDRDEQYF	TRBJ2-7	TRBV2	14
CASTIPDLAAGEQFF	TRBJ2-1	TRBV6-1	15
CASSQDPGGTYNEQFF	TRBJ2-1	TRBV4-1	16
CASSLGLGALRNEQFF	TRBJ2-1	TRBV12-3/TRBV12-4	16
CASSLVSDRRNYGYTF	TRBJ1-2	TRBV12-3/TRBV12-4	16
CASSLASGSTDTQYF	TRBJ2-3	TRBV7-9	15
CASSLGTTGSYEQYF	TRBJ2-7	TRBV7-6	15
CAISVGQSTDTQYF	TRBJ2-3	TRBV10-3	14
CSARIPTGNTEAFF	TRBJ1-1	TRBV20-1	14
CSAKPTGSTDTQYF	TRBJ2-3	TRBV20-1	14
CASSTRVSGGSSYNEQFF	TRBJ2-1	TRBV19	18
CSAQQSGVSSYNEQFF	TRBJ2-1	TRBV20-1	16
CAWSKGRRETQYF	TRBJ2-5	TRBV30	13
CASSLGRGVEAFF	TRBJ1-1	TRBV13	13
CASTPGQGMNEQFF	TRBJ2-1	TRBV12-3/TRBV12-4	14